The 3 T cell receptor beta chains below all came from one sample that was sequenced in a study of cytomegalovirus exposure and HLA in healthy donors. Primers: 60 Vbeta forward and 13 Jbeta reverse. TCRdb keeps only in-frame clones here, not all; method: immunoSEQ multiplex PCR. The repertoire holds 150,000 to 200,000 clones, approximately 80% seen once, with 1.5% to 2% in the top ten. Sequenced: PBMCs. Receptors originate from a woman in her 30s in good health and CMV-seronegative.

CDR3 DNA: TGTGCCTGGAGTGCGGGGAGGACCGGCACAGATACGCAGTATTTT. Translated, it gives CAWSAGRTGTDTQYF. The chain links TRBV30 to TRBJ2-3, with D possibly matching TRBD2 (6 bases). CDR1 and CDR2 (germline): GTSNPN, SVGIG (reference sequence). CDR3 length: 15 amino acids. V shed 1 base and J shed 1 base, with 12 bases lying between them.

The chain joins TRBV6-4 to TRBJ1-3; D remains unclear. CDR3 length equals 16 residues. V was cut by 2 bases and J by 0 bases, with 11 bases left in between. Germline V gives CDR1 MRHNA, CDR2 SNTAGT. In DNA, the CDR3 is TGTGCCAGCAGTGACATGGAACAGCCCTCTGGAAACACCATATATTTT. Translation: CASSDMEQPSGNTIYF.

The table lists this clone with a few counts. The chain recombines TRBV5-1 with TRBJ1-2; D might be TRBD1 (6 bases). The CDR3 runs 14 residues. V lost 0 bases to trimming and J lost 2 bases, with 8 bases between them. Per germline, CDR1 SGHRS and CDR2 YFSETQ. CDR3 protein: CASSLDRANYGYTF. DNA for the CDR3: TGCGCCAGCAGCTTGGACAGGGCGAACTATGGCTACACCTTC.